The 8 T cell receptor beta chains reported below all come from one sample, sequenced in a study of graft-versus-host responses after intestinal transplantation. Antigen specificity for these receptors is unknown. Produced via immunoSEQ multiplex PCR; TCRdb's table is partial and in-frame only. The sample holds around 100,000 clones, 93% seen once. The sequenced sample was unstimulated CD8+ T cells sorted from spleen or lymph node cells, obtained before transplant. Source of these receptors: a human donor who was the organ donor for an intestinal transplant.

This chain joins TRBV5-4 and TRBJ2-1, with D possibly being TRBD2 (6 bases). Trimming shortened V by 0 bases and J by 0 bases, and 10 bases separated the two germline ends. This CDR3 is built from 16 residues. Germline V gene data show CDR1 as SGHNT and CDR2 as YYREEE (reference sequence). The chain's CDR3 is CASSLAGGFSYNEQFF. The CDR3 nucleotides are TGTGCCAGCAGCTTGGCCGGGGGATTCTCCTACAATGAGCAGTTCTTC.

The rearrangement links TRBV10-3 to TRBJ1-2, with D tentatively TRBD1 (6 bases). The CDR3 covers 15 residues. V lost 0 bases and J 7 bases, leaving 15 bases between the germline ends. In germline, CDR1 is ENHRY, CDR2 SYGVKD. In nucleotides, the CDR3 is TGTGCCATCAGTGAGTCCTCGGACAGTGCCGGTGGCTACACCTTC. It codes for CAISESSDSAGGYTF.

This chain joins TRBV7-9 and TRBJ2-2; 7 bases are a match to TRBD2. This CDR3 contains 15 residues. V lost 4 bases, J lost 6 bases, and 8 bases stayed unmatched. Germline values: CDR1 SEHNR, CDR2 FQNEAQ (reference sequence). The CDR3 loop reads CASSSLAGAAGELFF. DNA of the CDR3: TGTGCCAGCAGCTCCCTTGCGGGAGCGGCCGGGGAGCTGTTTTTT.

The chain joins TRBV5-6 to TRBJ1-5, with D unresolved. This CDR3 contains 15 residues. V was trimmed by 1 base and J by 0 bases, leaving 8 bases between them. Germline CDR1 is SGHDT and CDR2 is YYEEEE. Written as DNA, the CDR3 is TGTGCCAGCAGCTTGTGGTTGAGTAGCAATCAGCCCCAGCATTTT. Its translation: CASSLWLSSNQPQHF.

The chain couples TRBV6-4 to TRBJ2-1; the match to TRBD2 covers 9 bases. The germline gives CDR1 MRHNA, CDR2 SNTAGT. The CDR3 is 15 residues long. Trimming took 3 bases from V and 8 from J; bases not matched to a gene: 8. CDR3 bases: TGTGCCAGCAGTGAATACGGCGGGAGGGGGGATGAGCAGTTCTTC. Protein product: CASSEYGGRGDEQFF.

V is TRBV4-3 and J is TRBJ1-2, with TRBD1 matching over 9 bases. CDR3 length equals 16 residues. The trim removed 1 base at V and 3 bases at J, leaving 6 bases unmatched. CDR1 is LGHNA, CDR2 YSLEER, per germline. CDR3 amino acids: CASSQAYRGRDYGYTF. The CDR3 region has the DNA TGCGCCAGCAGCCAAGCCTACAGGGGGCGCGACTATGGCTACACCTTC.

The chain recombines TRBV6-6 with TRBJ1-1; 7 positions agree with TRBD1. The V and J ends lost 0 bases and 4 bases, in that order; junction bases with no gene match: 2. CDR1 and CDR2 (germline): MNHNY, SVGAGI (reference sequence). The CDR3 totals 14 residues. DNA of the CDR3: TGTGCCAGCAGTTACTCGTACAGGGGCACTGAAGCTTTCTTT. Protein product: CASSYSYRGTEAFF.

The rearrangement joins TRBV7-8 to TRBJ2-6; D is undetermined. CDR1 is SGHVS and CDR2 is FQNEAQ in the germline V gene. The CDR3 has 14 residues. V lost 10 bases and J 3 bases, leaving 13 bases between the germline ends. CDR3 residues: CATPFRVGANVLTF. CDR3 DNA: TGTGCCACCCCGTTTCGGGTTGGGGCCAACGTCCTGACTTTC.